A selection of T cell receptor beta chains follows, all from one sample in a study of monozygotic twins with inflammatory bowel disease. TCRdb reanalyzed the 5' RACE reads, giving one entry per CDR3 protein sequence and no DNA. This repertoire comprises over 200,000 distinct CDR3 sequences; its ten largest clones make up under 8.5%. The sequenced sample consisted of blood. Receptors were obtained from a human donor with ulcerative colitis or Crohn's disease, or a healthy co-twin of an affected twin (not recorded which). Both conserved end residues are part of each CDR3.

len	v_gene	j_gene	CDR3aa
12	TRBV6-2/TRBV6-3	TRBJ1-1	CASSYQTGEAFF
15	TRBV7-8	TRBJ2-7	CASSLGQYSSYEQYF
14	TRBV2	TRBJ2-5	CASTRDFAQETQYF
18	TRBV11-2	TRBJ1-3	CASSHWAGQSGSGNTIYF
14	TRBV24-1	TRBJ2-1	CATGTSGLYNEQFF
13	TRBV12-3/TRBV12-4	TRBJ2-1	CASSLDRVNEQFF
14	TRBV12-3/TRBV12-4	TRBJ1-5	CASTPGHSNQPQHF
16	TRBV11-3	TRBJ2-3	CASSLGRGAGTDTQYF
14	TRBV5-1	TRBJ2-3	CASSSGQHTDTQYF
12	TRBV2	TRBJ2-2	CARRETTGELFF
13	TRBV27	TRBJ2-2	CASSLLSAGELFF
15	TRBV5-5	TRBJ2-3	CASSPASGRTDTQYF
15	TRBV7-6	TRBJ2-3	CASSLEGSPTDTQYF
15	TRBV7-9	TRBJ2-1	CASSFPGGRYNEQFF
14	TRBV12-3/TRBV12-4	TRBJ1-4	CASSDRGGSEKLFF
17	TRBV27	TRBJ2-2	CASSLSVWLANTGELFF
14	TRBV5-1	TRBJ2-1	CASSLGGVYNEQFF
14	TRBV6-2/TRBV6-3	TRBJ2-7	CASSATGTRGEQYF
16	TRBV4-2	TRBJ2-3	CASSQGTSVYTDTQYF
13	TRBV7-9	TRBJ2-7	CASSSGITYEQYF
15	TRBV6-5	TRBJ1-2	CASSWSGGHSDGYTF
12	TRBV4-3	TRBJ1-2	CASSQDRVSFAF
13	TRBV27	TRBJ1-5	CASSVLGGQPQHF
16	TRBV10-3	TRBJ1-1	CAISEHGASSDTEAFF
15	TRBV5-1	TRBJ1-3	CASSRGGGSGNTIYF
13	TRBV7-9	TRBJ2-2	CASSWPRAGELFF
12	TRBV7-9	TRBJ2-7	CASSHNPYEQYF